This T cell receptor beta chain was recovered during a study of post-analysis software for immune sequencing data (dated by TCRdb to between 2014 and 2016). Some background on the complete study: Disease courses on record covered relapsing-remitting, secondary progressive and progressive-relapsing multiple sclerosis, though some patients had no subtype annotation. The multiple sclerosis patient repertoires were compared with 10 to 12 previously published healthy control repertoires from donors aged roughly 6 to 27 years. A subset of samples was prepared in parallel using single-end sample barcoding, then pooled and co-amplified after Illumina adapter ligation.

Only a few counts were recorded for this clonotype. Its binding antigen is unknown. Base qualities are not provided; no much larger clone lies one nucleotide away. Points the paper makes about the study in general: Significantly lower normalized Chao1 diversity was found in multiple sclerosis patients than in controls, suggesting substantial peripheral T-cell clonal expansion. Strong co-clustering of samples prepared in the same batch was shown by direct clustering with F measure, prompting a batch-effect correction. The control group was slightly older than the multiple sclerosis patient group. Patients showed significantly higher frequencies than controls for a handful of TRBV segments, among them TRBV5-6, TRBV5-1 and TRBV20-1.

The library was built by means of PCR. The reads were generated on an Illumina HiSeq 2500. Unique molecular identifiers were incorporated into TCR beta cDNA libraries to reduce PCR and sequencing biases. Every 1 to 10 million input T cells yielded about 500,000 cDNA molecules, meaning each molecule approximated one T cell. The same protocol used for the earlier healthy control dataset was applied to prepare and sequence the patient libraries. Samples belonging to the same batch were prepared together, multiplexed and sequenced on a shared HiSeq lane. Turning to the authors' computational methods: Raw barcoded reads were processed with MIGEC, discarding single-read molecular identifier groups before consensus assembly and CDR3 extraction. VDJtools was used for post-analysis of the clonotype tables, and diversity was normalized by down-sampling every dataset to the size of the smallest sample. In repertoire overlap clustering, CDR3 amino acid sequences, but not nucleotide sequences, were matched to correct batch-related cross-sample contamination. TCRdb reanalyzed the raw reads on its own, using fastp at Q25 for trimming and MiXCR for clone calling, and kept in-frame beta chains. Here each entry gathers all rows of one CDR3 protein and keeps the most common genes and DNA. None of the V and J calls come from the authors' own analysis; TCRdb made them. This sample is represented by around 700,000 distinct CDR3 sequences; 59% of them were singletons. In total, the top ten clones hold about 11% of the sample.

TCR beta repertoires were profiled from peripheral blood of 13 young patients with multiple sclerosis to demonstrate the VDJtools post-analysis software. The patients with multiple sclerosis were children and adolescents between about 6 and 17 years of age. Looking up the germline V gene yields CDR1 KGHDR and CDR2 SFDVKD. The CDR3 sequence holds 11 residues, the cysteine and phenylalanine included. Only the CDR3 part of the read is kept: 33 bases, read in frame from the first base. Trimming accounts for 7 bases at V and 12 bases at J, while the number of junction bases matched to no gene is 4. Source material: blood. This clonotype was sampled from a girl aged 2 to 10 with multiple sclerosis. The chain is made from TRBV24-1 and TRBJ2-3; a stretch of 9 junction bases matches TRBD1. The CDR3 region: CATRGQGNQYF. The bases read TGTGCCACCAGGGGACAGGGAAATCAGTATTTT.